Below are 8 T cell receptor beta chains sequenced from a single sample in a study of T cells after yellow fever vaccination. TCRdb itself ran the 5' RACE reads through MiXCR, one entry per CDR3 protein. The repertoire holds about 500,000 distinct CDR3 sequences, with about 17% as singletons. The sample consisted of PBMCs, taken around 5 days after the first yellow fever vaccination. The receptors here all came from a man younger than 30 who received the YFV17D yellow fever vaccine.

The chain carries TRBV18 and TRBJ1-1; the D gene is possibly TRBD1 (5 bases). Germline values: CDR1 KGHSH, CDR2 LQKENI. V lost 3 bases and J 3 bases, leaving 11 bases between the germline ends. CDR3 length: 14 amino acids. The CDR3 loop is CASSPSGTYTEAFF. CDR3 nucleotide sequence: TGTGCCAGCTCACCGTCCGGGACCTACACTGAAGCTTTCTTT.

In this sample, this clonotype turned up a few times. The J gene is TRBJ1-1, the V gene TRBV2; tentatively, D is TRBD1 (6 bases). Trimming took 6 bases from V and 3 from J, leaving 14 bases between them. The CDR3 has 14 amino acids. CDR1 and CDR2 from the germline V gene are SNHLY and FYNNEI. In DNA, the CDR3 is TGTGCCAGCAGGGGGGCTTGGGAGGACACTGAAGCTTTCTTT. As protein: CASRGAWEDTEAFF.

V and J are TRBV7-2 and TRBJ1-6; a possible D gene is TRBD1 (6 bases). The CDR3 is 15 residues long. Germline loops: CDR1 SGHTA, CDR2 FQGNSA. V was cut by 2 bases and J by 10 bases, with 15 bases left in between. CDR3 amino acids: CASSLNWAGVSPLHF. In DNA, the CDR3 is TGTGCCAGCAGCTTAAATTGGGCAGGGGTATCACCCCTCCACTTT.

The CDR3 bases are TGTGCCAGTAGTATAACAGCCAGGTTGGGCACTGAAGCTTTCTTT. This translates into CASSITARLGTEAFF. The V gene is TRBV19, the J gene TRBJ1-1; D unclear. Germline V CDR1 and CDR2: LNHDA, SQIVND (reference sequence). The CDR3 contains 15 residues. V was clipped by 2 bases and J by 4 bases, with 14 bases between them.

This clonotype has more than one count but fewer than ten. This chain connects TRBV11-3 to TRBJ2-2; D possibly uses TRBD1 or TRBD2 (6 bases each). This CDR3 is 17 amino acids long. Trimming stripped 5 bases from V and 1 base from J, with 17 bases between. Germline CDR1 is SGHNT and CDR2 is YENEEA. The CDR3 DNA is TGTGCCAGCAGCCATCGGGGGCGAGCGGGGAACACCGGGGAGCTGTTTTTT. The encoded protein is CASSHRGRAGNTGELFF.

The chain employs TRBV18 and TRBJ1-6; the match to TRBD1 covers 9 bases. The CDR3 is made up of 16 amino acids. CDR1 and CDR2 from the germline V gene are KGHSH and LQKENI. Trimming cost V 3 bases and J 4 bases; bases outside gene matches: 4. CDR3 coding DNA: TGTGCCAGCTCACCCTCGGGGACAGGGTATAATTCACCCCTCCACTTT. Translated: CASSPSGTGYNSPLHF.

The CDR3 nucleotides read TGTGCCAGCAGCACTCGGACAGGGGAAGATGGCTACACCTTC. Its protein is CASSTRTGEDGYTF. V usage is TRBV7-7 and J usage is TRBJ1-2; TRBD1 aligns across 9 bases. The CDR3 consists of 14 residues. CDR1 is SSHAT, CDR2 FNYEAQ, per germline (reference sequence). V was pared by 5 bases and J by 6 bases, with 7 bases of the junction left unmatched. Full variable domain (remainder filled in from reference TRBV7-7 and TRBJ1-2): GAGVSQSPRYKVTKRGQDVTLRCDPISSHATLYWYQQALGQGPEFLTYFNYEAQPDKSGLPSDRFSAERPEGSISTLTIQRTEQRDSAMYRCASSTRTGEDGYTFGSGTRLTVV.

CDR3 region: CASSLRGFVNTGELFF. The CDR3 DNA reads as TGCGCCAGCAGCTTGAGAGGTTTCGTGAACACCGGGGAGCTGTTTTTT. The genes are TRBV5-1 and TRBJ2-2, with D unclear. V was clipped by 1 base and J by 1 base, with 11 bases between them. CDR1 and CDR2 from the germline V gene are SGHRS and YFSETQ. The CDR3 contains 16 residues.